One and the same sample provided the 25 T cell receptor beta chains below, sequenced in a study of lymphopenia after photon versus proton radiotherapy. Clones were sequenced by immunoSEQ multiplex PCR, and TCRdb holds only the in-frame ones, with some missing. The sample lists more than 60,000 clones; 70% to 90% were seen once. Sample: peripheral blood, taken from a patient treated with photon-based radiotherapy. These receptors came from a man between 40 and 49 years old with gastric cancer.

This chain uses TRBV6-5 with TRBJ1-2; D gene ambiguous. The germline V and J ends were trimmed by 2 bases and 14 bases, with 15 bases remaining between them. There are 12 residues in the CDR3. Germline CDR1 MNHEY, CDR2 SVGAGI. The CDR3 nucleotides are TGTGCCAGCAGTTACGATGCCAGCGCGGGGACCTTC. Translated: CASSYDASAGTF.

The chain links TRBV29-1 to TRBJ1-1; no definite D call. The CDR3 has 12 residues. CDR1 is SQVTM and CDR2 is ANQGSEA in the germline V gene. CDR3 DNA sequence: TGCGGGATTGCTACAGAATCCTCTGAAGCTTTCTTT. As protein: CGIATESSEAFF.

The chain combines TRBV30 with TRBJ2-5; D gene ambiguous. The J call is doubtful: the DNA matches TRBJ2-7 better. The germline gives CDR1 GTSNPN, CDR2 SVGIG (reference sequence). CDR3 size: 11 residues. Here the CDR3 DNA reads TGTGCCTTGGCTTTAACGGGCGAGCAGTACTTC. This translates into CALALTGEQYF.

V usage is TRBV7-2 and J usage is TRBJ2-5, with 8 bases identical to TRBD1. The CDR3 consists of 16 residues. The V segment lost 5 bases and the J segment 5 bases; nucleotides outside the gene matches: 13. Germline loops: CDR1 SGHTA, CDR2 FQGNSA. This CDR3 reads CASSLTIQTGGETQYF. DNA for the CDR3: TGTGCCAGCAGCCTTACCATCCAAACAGGGGGGGAGACCCAGTACTTC.

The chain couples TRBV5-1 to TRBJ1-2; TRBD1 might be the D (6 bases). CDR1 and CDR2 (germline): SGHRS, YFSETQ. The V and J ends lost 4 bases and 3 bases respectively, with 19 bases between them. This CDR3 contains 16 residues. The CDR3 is CASSGPQGSLDYGYTF. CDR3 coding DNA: TGCGCCAGCAGCGGGCCCCAGGGGTCCTTAGACTATGGCTACACCTTC.

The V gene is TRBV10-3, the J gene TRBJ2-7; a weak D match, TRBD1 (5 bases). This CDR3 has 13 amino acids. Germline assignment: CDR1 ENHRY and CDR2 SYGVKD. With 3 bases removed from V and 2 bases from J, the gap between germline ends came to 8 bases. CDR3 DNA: TGTGCCATCAGTGACCAGACAGCCTACGAGCAGTACTTC. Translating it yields CAISDQTAYEQYF.

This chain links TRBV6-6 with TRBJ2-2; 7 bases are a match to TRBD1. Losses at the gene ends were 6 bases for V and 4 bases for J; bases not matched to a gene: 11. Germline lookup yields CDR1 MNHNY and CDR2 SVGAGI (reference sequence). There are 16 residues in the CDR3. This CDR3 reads CASSSGTALGTGELFF. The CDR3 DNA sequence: TGTGCCAGCAGCTCCGGGACAGCGCTCGGCACCGGGGAGCTGTTTTTT.

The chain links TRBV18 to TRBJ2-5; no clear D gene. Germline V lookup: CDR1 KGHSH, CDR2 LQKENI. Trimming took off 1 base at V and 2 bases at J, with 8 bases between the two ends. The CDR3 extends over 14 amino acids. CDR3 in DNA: TGTGCCAGCTCACCACTCACAGATCAAGAGACCCAGTACTTC. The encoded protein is CASSPLTDQETQYF.

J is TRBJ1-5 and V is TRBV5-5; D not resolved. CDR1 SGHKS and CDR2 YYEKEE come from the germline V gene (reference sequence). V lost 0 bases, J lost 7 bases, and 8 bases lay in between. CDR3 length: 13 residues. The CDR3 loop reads CASSLVSEQPQHF. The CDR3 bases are TGTGCCAGCAGCTTGGTGTCCGAACAGCCCCAGCATTTT.

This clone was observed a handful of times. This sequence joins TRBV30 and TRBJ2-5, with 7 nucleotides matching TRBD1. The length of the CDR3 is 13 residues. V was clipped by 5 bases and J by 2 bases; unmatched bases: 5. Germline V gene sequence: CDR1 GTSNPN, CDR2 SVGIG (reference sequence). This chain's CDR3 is CAWRKTGQETQYF. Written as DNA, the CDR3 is TGTGCCTGGCGTAAGACAGGGCAAGAGACCCAGTACTTC.

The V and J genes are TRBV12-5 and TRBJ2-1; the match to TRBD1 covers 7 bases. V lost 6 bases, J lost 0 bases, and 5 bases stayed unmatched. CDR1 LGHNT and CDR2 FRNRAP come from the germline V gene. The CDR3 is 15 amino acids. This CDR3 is CASGGGMSSYNEQFF. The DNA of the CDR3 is TGTGCTAGTGGAGGGGGCATGTCCTCCTACAATGAGCAGTTCTTC.

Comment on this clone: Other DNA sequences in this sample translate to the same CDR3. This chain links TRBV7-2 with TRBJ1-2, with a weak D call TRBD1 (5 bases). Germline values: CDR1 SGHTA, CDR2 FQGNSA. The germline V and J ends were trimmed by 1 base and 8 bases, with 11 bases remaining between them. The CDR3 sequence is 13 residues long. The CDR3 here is CASSLGQGGGYTF. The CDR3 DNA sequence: TGTGCCAGCAGCTTAGGGCAGGGAGGCGGCTACACCTTC.

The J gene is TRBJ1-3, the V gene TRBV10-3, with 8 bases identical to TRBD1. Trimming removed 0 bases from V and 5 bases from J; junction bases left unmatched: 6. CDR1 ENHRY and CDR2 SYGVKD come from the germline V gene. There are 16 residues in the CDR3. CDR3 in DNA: TGTGCCATCAGTGAGTCGGGCGGACAGGGAAGAAACACCATATATTTT. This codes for CAISESGGQGRNTIYF.

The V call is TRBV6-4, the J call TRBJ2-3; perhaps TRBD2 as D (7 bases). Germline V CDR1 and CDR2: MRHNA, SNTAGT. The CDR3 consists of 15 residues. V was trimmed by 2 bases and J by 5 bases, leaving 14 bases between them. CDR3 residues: CASSDSGGAGDTQYF. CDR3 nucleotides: TGTGCCAGCAGTGACAGTGGGGGGGCCGGAGATACGCAGTATTTT.

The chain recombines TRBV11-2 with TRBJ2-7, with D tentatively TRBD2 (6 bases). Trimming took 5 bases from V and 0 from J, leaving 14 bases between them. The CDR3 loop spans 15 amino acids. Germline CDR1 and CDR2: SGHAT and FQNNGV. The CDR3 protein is CASSPGSGSSYEQYF. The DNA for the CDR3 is TGTGCCAGCAGCCCCGGGAGCGGAAGCTCCTACGAGCAGTACTTC. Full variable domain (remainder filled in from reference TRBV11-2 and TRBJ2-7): EAGVAQSPRYKIIEKRQSVAFWCNPISGHATLYWYQQILGQGPKLLIQFQNNGVVDDSQLPKDRFSAERLKGVDSTLKIQPAKLEDSAVYLCASSPGSGSSYEQYFGPGTRLTVT.

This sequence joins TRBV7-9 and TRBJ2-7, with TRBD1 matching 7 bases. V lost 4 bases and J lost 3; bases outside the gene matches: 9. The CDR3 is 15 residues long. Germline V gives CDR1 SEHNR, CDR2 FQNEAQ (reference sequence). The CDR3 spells CASSSRGGRGYEQYF. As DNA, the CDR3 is TGTGCCAGCAGCTCGCGAGGGGGCAGGGGCTACGAGCAGTACTTC.

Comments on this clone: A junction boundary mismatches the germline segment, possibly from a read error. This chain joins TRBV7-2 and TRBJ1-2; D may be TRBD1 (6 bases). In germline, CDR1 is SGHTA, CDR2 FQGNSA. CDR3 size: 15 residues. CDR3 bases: TGTGCCAGCAGCCCTAGAGGGGGGGATGGGCGGGCATCCATCTTC. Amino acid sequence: CASSPRGGDGRASIF.

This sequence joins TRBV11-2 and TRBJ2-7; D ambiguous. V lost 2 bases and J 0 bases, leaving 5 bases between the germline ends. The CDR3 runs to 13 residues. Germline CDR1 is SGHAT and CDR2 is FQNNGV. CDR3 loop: CASSLRSSYEQYF. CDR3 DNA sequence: TGTGCCAGCAGCTTAAGGAGCTCCTACGAGCAGTACTTC. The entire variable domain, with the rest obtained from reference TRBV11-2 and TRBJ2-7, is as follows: EAGVAQSPRYKIIEKRQSVAFWCNPISGHATLYWYQQILGQGPKLLIQFQNNGVVDDSQLPKDRFSAERLKGVDSTLKIQPAKLEDSAVYLCASSLRSSYEQYFGPGTRLTVT.

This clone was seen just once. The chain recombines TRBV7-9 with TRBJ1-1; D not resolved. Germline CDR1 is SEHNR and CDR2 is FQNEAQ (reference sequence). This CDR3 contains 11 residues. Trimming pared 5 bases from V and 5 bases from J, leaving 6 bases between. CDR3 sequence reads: CASSHTTEAFF. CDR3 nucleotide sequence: TGTGCCAGCAGCCACACAACTGAAGCTTTCTTT.

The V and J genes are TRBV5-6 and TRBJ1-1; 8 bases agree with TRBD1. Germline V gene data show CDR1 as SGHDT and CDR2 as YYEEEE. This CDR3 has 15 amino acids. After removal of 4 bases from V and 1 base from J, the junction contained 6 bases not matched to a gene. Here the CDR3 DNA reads TGTGCCAGCAGCCGGATAGGACAGGGGAACACTGAAGCTTTCTTT. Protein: CASSRIGQGNTEAFF.

CDR3 sequence (DNA): TGCGCCAGCAGCCACGCCCGGGGACAGGCTGGGACTGAAGCTTTCTTT. Its protein is CASSHARGQAGTEAFF. The V and J genes are TRBV4-1 and TRBJ1-1; TRBD1 aligns across 8 bases. Germline CDR1 reads MGHRA; CDR2 reads YSYEKL. The CDR3 contains 16 residues. The V gene end was trimmed by 3 bases and the J gene end by 5 bases; junction bases not matched to a gene: 11.

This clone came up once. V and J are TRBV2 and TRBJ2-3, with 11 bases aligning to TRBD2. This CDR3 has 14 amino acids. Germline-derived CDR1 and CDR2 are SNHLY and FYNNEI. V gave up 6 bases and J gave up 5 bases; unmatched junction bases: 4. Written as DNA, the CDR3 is TGTGCCAGCAGGGCTAGCGGGGGGAGAGATACGCAGTATTTT. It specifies CASRASGGRDTQYF.

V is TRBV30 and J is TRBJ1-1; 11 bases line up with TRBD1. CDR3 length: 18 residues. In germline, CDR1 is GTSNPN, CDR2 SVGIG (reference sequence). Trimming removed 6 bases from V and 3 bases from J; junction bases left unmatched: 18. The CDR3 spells CACSGTGGFIRLDTEAFF. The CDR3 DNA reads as TGTGCCTGCTCCGGGACAGGGGGTTTTATTCGATTGGACACTGAAGCTTTCTTT. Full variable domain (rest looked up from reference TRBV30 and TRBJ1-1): SQTIHQWPATLVQPVGSPLSLECTVEGTSNPNLYWYRQAAGRGLQLLFYSVGIGQISSEVPQNLSASRPQDRQFILSSKKLLLSDSGFYLCACSGTGGFIRLDTEAFFGQGTRLTVV.

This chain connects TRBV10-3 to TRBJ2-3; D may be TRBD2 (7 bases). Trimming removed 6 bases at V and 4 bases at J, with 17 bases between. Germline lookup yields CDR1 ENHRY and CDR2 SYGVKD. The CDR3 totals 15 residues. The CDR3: CAISEAGAKPDTQYF. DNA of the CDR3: TGTGCCATCAGCGAGGCGGGGGCCAAGCCAGATACGCAGTATTTT.

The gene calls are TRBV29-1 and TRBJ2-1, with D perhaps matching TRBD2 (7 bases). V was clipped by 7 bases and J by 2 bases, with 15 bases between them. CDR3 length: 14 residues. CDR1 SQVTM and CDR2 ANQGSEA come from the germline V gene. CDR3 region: CSAGRRGPYNEQFF. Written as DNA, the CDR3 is TGCAGCGCCGGGCGGCGGGGGCCCTACAATGAGCAGTTCTTC.